These 19 T cell receptor beta chains were sequenced from one sample in a study of T cell responses to AZD1222 COVID-19 vaccine. The protocol was immunoSEQ multiplex PCR, while the TCRdb copy is restricted to in-frame clones and leaves out a portion. The table includes 200,000 or so clones, 90% to 95% detected once. The sample in question was peripheral blood, obtained 28 days after the second AZD1222 dose. Receptors originate from an adult who received the AZD1222 COVID-19 vaccine.

The chain couples TRBV6-5 to TRBJ1-2; D is unresolved. Germline lookup yields CDR1 MNHEY and CDR2 SVGAGI. The CDR3 totals 14 residues. Trimming cost V 6 bases and J 3 bases, with 14 bases left between them. The CDR3 sequence is CASSSRDQHYGYTF. The CDR3 nucleotides are TGTGCCAGCAGCTCCCGGGATCAACACTATGGCTACACCTTC.

The rearrangement links TRBV3-1 (or the pseudogene TRBV3-2) to TRBJ1-2; TRBD1 matches at 7 bases. This CDR3 has 13 residues. CDR1 is LGHDT, CDR2 YNNKEL, per germline (reference sequence). V lost 7 bases and J lost 2; bases outside the gene matches: 4. CDR3 DNA: TGTGCCAGCAACCTGGGACAGAACTATGGCTACACCTTC. This encodes CASNLGQNYGYTF.

The rearrangement uses TRBV14 and TRBJ2-3, with 10 bases that match TRBD2. V lost 6 bases to trimming and J lost 2 bases; unmatched junction nucleotides: 8. CDR1 and CDR2 from the germline V gene are SGHDN and FVKESK. The CDR3 consists of 16 residues. The CDR3 nucleotides are TGTGCCAGCAGTCGAAAGCGGGGGGGAGACACAGATACGCAGTATTTT. Translated, it gives CASSRKRGGDTDTQYF.

The chain has TRBV2 and TRBJ2-1, with D perhaps TRBD1 or TRBD2 (5 bases each). CDR1 is SNHLY and CDR2 is FYNNEI in the germline V gene. The CDR3 covers 16 residues. V gave up 2 bases and J gave up 4 bases, with 15 bases separating them. The CDR3 spells CASSETPGRNYNEQFF. CDR3 DNA: TGTGCCAGCAGTGAAACCCCGGGGCGAAATTACAATGAGCAGTTCTTC.

This sequence joins TRBV9 and TRBJ1-5, with D perhaps TRBD1 (5 bases). Germline V gene data show CDR1 as SGDLS and CDR2 as YYNGEE. The CDR3 covers 14 residues. Trimming removed 0 bases from V and 7 bases from J, with 11 bases in between. For the CDR3, the DNA is TGTGCCAGCAGCGTAGGGGGCGAGGGGCAGCCCCAGCATTTT. This codes for CASSVGGEGQPQHF.

This clone has a handful of counts. CDR3 DNA: TGTGCCAGCAGCTTTCAGGGGTCTGAAGCTTTCTTT. Translating gives CASSFQGSEAFF. The J gene is TRBJ1-1, the V gene TRBV7-9; possible D gene TRBD1, 6 bases. V lost 3 bases, J lost 6 bases, and 8 bases lay in between. The CDR3 extends over 12 amino acids. Germline lookup yields CDR1 SEHNR and CDR2 FQNEAQ (reference sequence). Drawing the rest from reference TRBV7-9 and TRBJ1-1, the complete variable domain is DTGVSQNPRHKITKRGQNVTFRCDPISEHNRLYWYRQTLGQGPEFLTYFQNEAQLEKSRLLSDRFSAERPKGSFSTLEIQRTEQGDSAMYLCASSFQGSEAFFGQGTRLTVV.

This clone was counted once. The chain couples TRBV12-3 or TRBV12-4 to TRBJ2-7; D remains ambiguous. The CDR3 contains 12 residues. Trimming pared 10 bases from V and 3 bases from J, leaving 13 bases between. The CDR3 spells CATGGTFYEQYF. CDR3 coding DNA: TGTGCCACCGGCGGAACCTTCTACGAGCAGTACTTC.

The V gene is TRBV9, the J gene TRBJ1-6; TRBD1 matches 9 bases. V lost 3 bases and J lost 9; bases outside the gene matches: 4. This CDR3 is built from 14 residues. Germline V CDR1 and CDR2: SGDLS, YYNGEE. The CDR3 protein is CASSGGQGVSPLHF. The CDR3 DNA follows: TGTGCCAGCAGCGGGGGACAGGGTGTTTCACCCCTCCACTTT.

V and J are TRBV10-1 and TRBJ1-6; a weak D match, TRBD1 (6 bases). Germline values: CDR1 WNHNN, CDR2 SYGVQD (reference sequence). The V end lost 5 bases, the J end lost 7 bases, and 12 bases lay between the germline ends. The CDR3 sequence is 14 residues long. CDR3 DNA: TGCGCCAGCAGTACGAACAGGGTAAATTCACCCCTCCACTTT. Protein: CASSTNRVNSPLHF.

The table lists this clone with a count of one. This chain links TRBV6-6 with TRBJ2-6; TRBD2 might be the D (5 bases). V lost 5 bases, J lost 0 bases, and 8 bases lay in between. CDR1 is MNHNY, CDR2 SVGAGI, per germline (reference sequence). The CDR3 length is 15 residues. CDR3 in DNA: TGTGCCAGCAGTGACCGGGACTCTGGGGCCAACGTCCTGACTTTC. Encoded protein: CASSDRDSGANVLTF.

CDR3 nucleotide sequence: TGTGCCAGCAGCTTGGGCGGTAGCGGGGGGGTTTATGAGCAGTTCTTC. This gives the protein CASSLGGSGGVYEQFF. The chain is built from TRBV5-5 and TRBJ2-1; 11 positions match TRBD2. CDR1 is SGHKS, CDR2 YYEKEE, per germline (reference sequence). This CDR3 has 16 residues. The J segment lost 8 bases and the V segment lost 0 bases, leaving 7 bases of the junction unmatched.

This chain links TRBV19 with TRBJ2-1; D not certain. Germline V gives CDR1 LNHDA, CDR2 SQIVND (reference sequence). The CDR3 covers 15 residues. Trimming cost V 1 base and J 2 bases, with 9 bases left between them. The CDR3 is CASSIADSTYNEQFF. The CDR3 region has the DNA TGTGCCAGTAGTATAGCGGATTCGACCTACAATGAGCAGTTCTTC.

This clone has a single count. This chain uses TRBV19 with TRBJ1-5; possibly TRBD1 for D (6 bases). The CDR3 has 13 amino acids. The germline gives CDR1 LNHDA, CDR2 SQIVND (reference sequence). V was trimmed by 5 bases and J by 4 bases, leaving 9 bases between them. The CDR3 nucleotides are TGTGCCAGTAGTCGTCAGGGGAATCAGCCCCAGCATTTT. Its protein product is CASSRQGNQPQHF. Drawing the rest from reference TRBV19 and TRBJ1-5, the complete variable domain is DGGITQSPKYLFRKEGQNVTLSCEQNLNHDAMYWYRQDPGQGLRLIYYSQIVNDFQKGDIAEGYSVSREKKESFPLTVTSAQKNPTAFYLCASSRQGNQPQHFGDGTRLSIL.

The genes are TRBV28 and TRBJ2-5; weak D call: TRBD1 (6 bases). Germline CDR1 is MDHEN and CDR2 is SYDVKM. Trimming shortened V by 7 bases and J by 4 bases, and 10 bases separated the two germline ends. This CDR3 comprises 12 residues. For the CDR3, the DNA is TGTGCCAGCAATCACAGGGCAGAGACCCAGTACTTC. Translating gives CASNHRAETQYF.

The chain links TRBV9 to TRBJ1-6, with D perhaps matching TRBD1 (6 bases). Germline CDR1 SGDLS, CDR2 YYNGEE. CDR3 size: 15 residues. V lost 4 bases to trimming and J lost 3 bases, with 11 bases between them. CDR3 in DNA: TGTGCCAGCAGCATGGGAGGGGGCTATAATTCACCCCTCCACTTT. Its protein is CASSMGGGYNSPLHF.

This clone was picked up one time. J is TRBJ2-3 and V is TRBV2, with 11 positions matching TRBD1. Germline V gene sequence: CDR1 SNHLY, CDR2 FYNNEI. The CDR3 is 14 residues long. With V trimmed by 2 bases and J by 8 bases, 3 bases remained unmatched. The DNA of the CDR3 is TGTGCCAGCAGTGAAACAGGACAGGGGGCTACGCAGTATTTT. This sequence encodes CASSETGQGATQYF.

The rearrangement joins TRBV6-5 to TRBJ1-4; D not resolved. Looked up from germline, CDR1 is MNHEY and CDR2 is SVGAGI. This CDR3 has 14 residues. Trimming stripped 7 bases from V and 4 bases from J, with 13 bases between. DNA for the CDR3: TGTGCCAGCAAGAAGGAGGACTTTAATGAAAAACTGTTTTTT. This codes for CASKKEDFNEKLFF.

The chain combines TRBV2 with TRBJ2-7; D might be TRBD1 or TRBD2, each matching 5 bases. The germline gives CDR1 SNHLY, CDR2 FYNNEI. Trimming took 6 bases from V and 4 from J, leaving 13 bases between them. This CDR3 comprises 13 residues. The CDR3 loop is CASRGPITYEQYF. The CDR3 region has the DNA TGTGCCAGCAGGGGACCCATTACGTACGAGCAGTACTTC.

V usage is TRBV5-1 and J usage is TRBJ2-1; 9 positions match TRBD2. This CDR3 contains 16 residues. Germline V gives CDR1 SGHRS, CDR2 YFSETQ. With 1 base clipped from V and 4 bases from J, the junction kept 6 bases outside the gene matches. The DNA of the CDR3 is TGCGCCAGCAGCTTGAGTCCTAGCGGGGAGTACAATGAGCAGTTCTTC. It encodes CASSLSPSGEYNEQFF.